What follows are 17 T cell receptor beta chains derived from one specimen sequenced in a study of shared clonotypes between healthy human individuals. Profiled with immunoSEQ multiplex PCR; TCRdb holds only in-frame clones, not every one. Here the sample spans around 1.4 million clones, 97% to 99% being singletons. The sample comprised naive CD4+ T cells sorted from blood. As for subset: CD45RA+ positively selected. These receptors were obtained from a man aged 25-45 years in good health.

The rearrangement links TRBV27 to TRBJ2-5; D is possibly TRBD2 (6 bases). Trimming shortened V by 5 bases and J by 5 bases, and 21 bases separated the two germline ends. The V gene's germline CDR1 is MNHEY and CDR2 SMNVEV (reference sequence). This CDR3 has 16 amino acids. The CDR3 spells CASSPLRRAGSETQYF. Here the CDR3 DNA reads TGTGCCAGCAGTCCACTGCGGAGGGCAGGCAGCGAGACCCAGTACTTC.

The chain recombines TRBV6-4 with TRBJ1-2; a weak D match, TRBD1 (5 bases). Trimming cost V 6 bases and J 10 bases, with 18 bases left between them. From germline, CDR1 is MRHNA and CDR2 SNTAGT. This CDR3 has 13 residues. The CDR3 loop is CASSQEGSRVYTF. The CDR3 coding sequence is TGTGCCAGCAGCCAGGAGGGGTCCCGTGTCTACACCTTC.

The chain links TRBV5-1 to TRBJ2-7; 10 bases line up with TRBD1. CDR3 length: 14 residues. Germline assignment: CDR1 SGHRS and CDR2 YFSETQ. The junction had 3 bases not matched to a gene; V was cut back by 2 bases and J by 4 bases. In DNA form, the CDR3 reads TGCGCCAGCAGCTTCGGACAGGGGGAATACGAGCAGTACTTC. This codes for CASSFGQGEYEQYF.

The J gene is TRBJ1-5, the V gene TRBV19; TRBD1 agrees at 7 bases. The CDR3 length is 14 residues. With 4 bases clipped from V and 5 bases from J, the junction kept 5 bases outside the gene matches. Germline lookup yields CDR1 LNHDA and CDR2 SQIVND (reference sequence). This chain's CDR3 is CASSKQGGHQPQHF. Written as DNA, the CDR3 is TGTGCCAGTAGTAAGCAGGGGGGTCATCAGCCCCAGCATTTT. Filled out from reference TRBV19 and TRBJ1-5, the complete variable domain reads DGGITQSPKYLFRKEGQNVTLSCEQNLNHDAMYWYRQDPGQGLRLIYYSQIVNDFQKGDIAEGYSVSREKKESFPLTVTSAQKNPTAFYLCASSKQGGHQPQHFGDGTRLSIL.

The rearrangement joins TRBV21-1 to TRBJ2-5; the D call TRBD2 from the table was never checked on the DNA. TRBV21-1 is noted as a pseudogene. The CDR3 consists of 17 residues. This CDR3 is CASSIGRSSIDQETQYF. The CDR3 DNA is TGTGCCAGCAGCATCGGGAGGTCTTCAATAGACCAAGAGACCCAGTACTTC.

V is TRBV5-1 and J is TRBJ2-7, with 12 bases identical to TRBD2. CDR3 length equals 15 residues. J lost 2 bases, V lost 1 base, and 1 base had no gene match. Per the germline V gene, CDR1 is SGHRS and CDR2 is YFSETQ. Here the CDR3 reads CASSLSSGRAYEQYF. CDR3 bases: TGCGCCAGCAGCTTGTCTAGCGGGAGGGCCTACGAGCAGTACTTC.

The J gene is TRBJ2-1, the V gene TRBV5-1, with 8 bases identical to TRBD1. The CDR3 loop spans 14 amino acids. Germline lookup yields CDR1 SGHRS and CDR2 YFSETQ. The V segment lost 4 bases and the J segment 5 bases; nucleotides outside the gene matches: 5. In DNA, the CDR3 is TGCGCCAGCAGCAAATCGGGACAGGACAATGAGCAGTTCTTC. Protein product: CASSKSGQDNEQFF. The variable domain in full, with the rest retrieved from reference TRBV5-1 and TRBJ2-1, is KAGVTQTPRYLIKTRGQQVTLSCSPISGHRSVSWYQQTPGQGLQFLFEYFSETQRNKGNFPGRFSGRQFSNSRSEMNVSTLELGDSALYLCASSKSGQDNEQFFGPGTRLTVL.

The chain is built from TRBV6-1 and TRBJ1-1, with D tentatively TRBD1 (5 bases). The CDR3 spans 13 residues. CDR1 is MNHNS and CDR2 is SASEGT in the germline V gene. The V and J ends lost 8 bases and 1 base respectively, with 11 bases between them. In DNA form, the CDR3 reads TGTGCCAGCGAGTGGGGGGAGAACACTGAAGCTTTCTTT. It translates to CASEWGENTEAFF.

The chain joins TRBV9 to TRBJ2-3; D call uncertain. Germline V lookup: CDR1 SGDLS, CDR2 YYNGEE. CDR3 length: 15 residues. V dropped 1 base and J dropped 2 bases, with 11 bases sitting between them. The CDR3: CASSVIGRFTDTQYF. CDR3 DNA sequence: TGTGCCAGCAGCGTAATCGGTAGATTCACAGATACGCAGTATTTT.

This clone was recorded once. The chain carries TRBV5-6 and TRBJ2-1, with D perhaps matching TRBD2 (5 bases). The CDR3 length is 13 residues. The V gene lost 4 bases and the J gene lost 6 bases, with 11 bases spanning the gap. CDR1 is SGHDT and CDR2 is YYEEEE in the germline V gene. CDR3 residues: CASSLNRGNEQFF. The CDR3 DNA reads as TGTGCCAGCAGCCTCAATCGGGGCAATGAGCAGTTCTTC.

The DNA of the CDR3 is TGTGCCAGCAGTTTATATCAGGGCCCCTCCACAGATACGCAGTATTTT. As protein: CASSLYQGPSTDTQYF. The chain couples TRBV27 to TRBJ2-3, with a tentative D call TRBD1 (5 bases). This CDR3 comprises 16 residues. V was cut by 1 base and J by 2 bases, with 13 bases left in between. Germline CDR1 is MNHEY and CDR2 is SMNVEV (reference sequence).

This clone was seen just once. This chain joins TRBV5-1 and TRBJ2-7; 9 nucleotides align to TRBD1. CDR1 is SGHRS, CDR2 YFSETQ, per germline. The CDR3 spans 15 residues. V lost 3 bases and J lost 2; bases outside the gene matches: 6. This CDR3 is CASSSSGTGTYEQYF. As DNA, the CDR3 is TGCGCCAGCAGCTCGTCCGGGACAGGGACCTACGAGCAGTACTTC.

This chain links TRBV15 with TRBJ1-5, with a tentative D call TRBD1 (5 bases). V was trimmed by 4 bases and J by 0 bases, leaving 10 bases between them. The CDR3 runs to 15 residues. CDR1 and CDR2 from the germline V gene are LNHNV and YYDKDF (reference sequence). The CDR3, as DNA: TGTGCCACCAGCAAGGACAAATATAGCAATCAGCCCCAGCATTTT. Protein: CATSKDKYSNQPQHF.

The chain combines TRBV28 with TRBJ1-2; a weak D match, TRBD1 (5 bases). Deletions cut 11 bases from V and 5 bases from J, with 15 bases between. CDR1 and CDR2 (germline): MDHEN, SYDVKM. This CDR3 has 12 amino acids. The CDR3 here is CAARRGGYGYTF. The CDR3 bases are TGTGCCGCAAGGCGCGGGGGGTATGGCTACACCTTC.

A remark on this clone: The same CDR3 arises from other DNA sequences in this sample as well. CDR3 in DNA: TGCGCCAGCAGCTTAGGAGCCACCGGGGAGCTGTTTTTT. Translation: CASSLGATGELFF. The genes are TRBV5-1 and TRBJ2-2; D is unclear. The germline gives CDR1 SGHRS, CDR2 YFSETQ. Trimming cost V 2 bases and J 4 bases, with 6 bases left between them. The CDR3 spans 13 residues.

This rearrangement joins TRBV13 to TRBJ2-1; 9 positions match TRBD2. Germline CDR1 is PRHDT and CDR2 is FYEKMQ (reference sequence). Trimming took 3 bases from V and 6 from J; bases not matched to a gene: 6. The CDR3 has 15 residues. The CDR3 DNA reads as TGTGCCAGCAGCTTGGACGCGGGAGGGCTCAATGAGCAGTTCTTC. Translated: CASSLDAGGLNEQFF.

This clone was seen just once. The V and J genes are TRBV7-2 and TRBJ1-2, with D hard to call. Germline CDR1 reads SGHTA; CDR2 reads FQGNSA. Trimming cost V 1 base and J 2 bases, with 11 bases left between them. The CDR3 runs 15 residues. The CDR3 nucleotides are TGTGCCAGCAGCTTAGGCCTGGGTGAGAACTATGGCTACACCTTC. Translation gives CASSLGLGENYGYTF.